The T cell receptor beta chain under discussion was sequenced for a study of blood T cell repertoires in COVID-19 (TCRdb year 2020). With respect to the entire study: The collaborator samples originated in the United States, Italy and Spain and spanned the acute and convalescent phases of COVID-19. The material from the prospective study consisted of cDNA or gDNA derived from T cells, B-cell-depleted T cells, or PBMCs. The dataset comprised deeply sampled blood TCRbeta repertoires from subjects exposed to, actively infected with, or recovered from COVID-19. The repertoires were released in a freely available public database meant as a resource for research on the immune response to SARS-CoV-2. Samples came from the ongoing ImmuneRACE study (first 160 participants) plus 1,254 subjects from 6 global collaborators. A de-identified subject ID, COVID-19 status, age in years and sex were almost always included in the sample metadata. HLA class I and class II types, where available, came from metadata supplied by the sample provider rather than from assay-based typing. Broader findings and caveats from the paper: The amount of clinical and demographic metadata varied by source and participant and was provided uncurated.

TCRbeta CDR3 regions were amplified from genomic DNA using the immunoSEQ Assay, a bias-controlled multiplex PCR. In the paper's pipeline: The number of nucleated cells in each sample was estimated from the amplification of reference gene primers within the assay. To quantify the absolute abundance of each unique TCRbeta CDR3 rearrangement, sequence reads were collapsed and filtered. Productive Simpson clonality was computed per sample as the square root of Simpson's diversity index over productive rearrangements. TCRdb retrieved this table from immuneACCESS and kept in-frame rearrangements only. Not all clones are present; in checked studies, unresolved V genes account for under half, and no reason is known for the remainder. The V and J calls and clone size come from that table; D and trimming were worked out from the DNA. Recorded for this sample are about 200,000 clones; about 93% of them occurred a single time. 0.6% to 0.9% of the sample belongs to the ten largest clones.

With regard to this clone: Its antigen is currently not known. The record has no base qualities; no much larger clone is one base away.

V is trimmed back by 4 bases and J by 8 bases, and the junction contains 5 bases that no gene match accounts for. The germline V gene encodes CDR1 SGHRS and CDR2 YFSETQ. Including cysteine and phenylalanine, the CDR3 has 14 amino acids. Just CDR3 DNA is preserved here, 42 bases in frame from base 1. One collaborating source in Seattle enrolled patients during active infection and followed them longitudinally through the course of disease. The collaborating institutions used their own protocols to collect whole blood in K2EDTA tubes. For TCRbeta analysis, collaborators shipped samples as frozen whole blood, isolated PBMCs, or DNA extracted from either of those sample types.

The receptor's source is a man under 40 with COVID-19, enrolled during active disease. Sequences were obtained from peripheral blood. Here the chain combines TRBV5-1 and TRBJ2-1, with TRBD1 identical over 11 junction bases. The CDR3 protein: CASSLGQGVDEQFF. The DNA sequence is TGCGCCAGCAGCCTGGGACAGGGGGTGGATGAGCAGTTCTTC.